The present entry profiles one T cell receptor beta chain with its context. Its antigen is unidentified. Profiled with immunoSEQ multiplex PCR; TCRdb holds only in-frame clones, not every one. The sample yields some 12,000 clones, about four fifths seen once. The record originates from a study of OX40 agonist ivuxolimab in advanced cancers. Study in general: An agonistic anti-OX40 (CD134) antibody, ivuxolimab, was used to treat the patients. Checkpoint inhibitors had been given previously to 40% of patients. Regarding the study as a whole: The average count of expanded clones was higher among CD8+ T cells than among CD4+.

The V gene lost 8 bases and the J gene lost 4 bases, with 15 bases spanning the gap. The CDR3 is 14 residues long. In germline, CDR1 is SGHNT, CDR2 YENEEA. The chain carries TRBV11-3 and TRBJ2-1, with D possibly being TRBD2 (5 bases). The clonotype was recovered from an adult with an advanced solid tumor such as melanoma, head and neck, liver or kidney cancer. Sequencing used CD4+ or CD8+ T cells sorted from blood, obtained in a trial of the OX40 agonist ivuxolimab. CDR3 coding DNA: TGTGCCAGCGCTAAGCGGTTGGGATACAATGAGCAGTTCTTC. Translation: CASAKRLGYNEQFF.